This TCR beta chain was profiled in a study of control samples from healthy donors and cancer patients. Produced via immunoSEQ multiplex PCR; TCRdb's table is partial and in-frame only. The data hold about 170,000 clones, with about 86% observed a single time. Trimming removed 2 bases from V and 6 bases from J; junction bases left unmatched: 9. The CDR3 runs to 16 residues. Germline V gives CDR1 SGHRS, CDR2 YFSETQ. The rearrangement uses TRBV5-1 and TRBJ2-1; 9 nucleotides agree with TRBD1. The sample comprised blood. The source is a woman aged 25 to 39 in good health. CDR3 nucleotide sequence: TGCGCCAGCAGCTTATACCGGGACAGGGCCCCCAATGAGCAGTTCTTC. The encoded protein is CASSLYRDRAPNEQFF. Full variable domain (rest looked up from reference TRBV5-1 and TRBJ2-1): KAGVTQTPRYLIKTRGQQVTLSCSPISGHRSVSWYQQTPGQGLQFLFEYFSETQRNKGNFPGRFSGRQFSNSRSEMNVSTLELGDSALYLCASSLYRDRAPNEQFFGPGTRLTVL.